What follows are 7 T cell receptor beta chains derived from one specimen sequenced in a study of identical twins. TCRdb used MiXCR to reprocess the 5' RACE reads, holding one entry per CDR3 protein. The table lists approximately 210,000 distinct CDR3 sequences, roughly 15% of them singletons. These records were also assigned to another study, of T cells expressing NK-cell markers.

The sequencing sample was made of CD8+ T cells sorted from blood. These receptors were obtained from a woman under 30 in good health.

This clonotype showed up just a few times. In DNA form, the CDR3 reads TGTGCCAGCAGAACGGACGGCTACGAGCAGTACTTC. Protein sequence: CASRTDGYEQYF. The V gene is TRBV7-9, the J gene TRBJ2-7; D gene unclear. V was pared by 6 bases and J by 3 bases, with 9 bases between. The CDR3 has 12 residues. Germline CDR1 SEHNR, CDR2 FQNEAQ (reference sequence).

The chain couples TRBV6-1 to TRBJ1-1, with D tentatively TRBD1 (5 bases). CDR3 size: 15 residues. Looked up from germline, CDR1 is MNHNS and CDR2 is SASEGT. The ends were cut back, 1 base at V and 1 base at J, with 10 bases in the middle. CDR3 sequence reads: CASSEVWGGNTEAFF. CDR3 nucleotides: TGTGCCAGCAGTGAAGTGTGGGGGGGGAACACTGAAGCTTTCTTT.

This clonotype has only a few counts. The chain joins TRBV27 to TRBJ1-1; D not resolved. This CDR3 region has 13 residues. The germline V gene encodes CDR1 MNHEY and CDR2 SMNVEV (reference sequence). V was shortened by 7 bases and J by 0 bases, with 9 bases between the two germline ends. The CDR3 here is CASTSGLNTEAFF. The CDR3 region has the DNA TGTGCCAGCACCTCCGGTCTGAACACTGAAGCTTTCTTT.

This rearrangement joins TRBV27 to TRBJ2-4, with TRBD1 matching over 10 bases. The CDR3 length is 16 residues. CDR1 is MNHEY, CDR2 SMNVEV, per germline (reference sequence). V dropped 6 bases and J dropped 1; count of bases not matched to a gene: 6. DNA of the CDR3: TGTGCCAGCAGACAACGGACAGGGGGGGCCAAAAACATTCAGTACTTC. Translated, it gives CASRQRTGGAKNIQYF.

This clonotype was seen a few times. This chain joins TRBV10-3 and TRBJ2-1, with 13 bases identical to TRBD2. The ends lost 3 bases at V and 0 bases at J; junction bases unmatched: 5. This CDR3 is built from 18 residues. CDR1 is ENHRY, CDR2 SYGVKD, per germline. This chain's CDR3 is CAISDPLAGGPSYNEQFF. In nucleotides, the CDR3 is TGTGCCATCAGTGACCCACTAGCGGGGGGGCCCTCCTACAATGAGCAGTTCTTC.

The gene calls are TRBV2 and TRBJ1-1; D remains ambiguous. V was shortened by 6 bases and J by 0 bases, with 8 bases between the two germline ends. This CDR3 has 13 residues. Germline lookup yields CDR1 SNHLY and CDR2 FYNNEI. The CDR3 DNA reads TGTGCCAGCAGGGAGGGAATGAACACTGAAGCTTTCTTT. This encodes CASREGMNTEAFF.

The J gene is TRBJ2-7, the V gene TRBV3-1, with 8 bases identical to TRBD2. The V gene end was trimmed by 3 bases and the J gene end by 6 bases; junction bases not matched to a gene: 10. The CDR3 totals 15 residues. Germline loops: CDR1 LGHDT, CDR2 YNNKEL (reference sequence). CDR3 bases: TGTGCCAGCAGCCACTCGGGGGGGCAGGTCGTCGAGCAGTACTTC. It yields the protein CASSHSGGQVVEQYF.